The rows below give T cell receptor beta chains drawn from one sample of a study of shared clonotypes between healthy human individuals. Repertoires were generated with immunoSEQ multiplex PCR, while TCRdb's copy carries only in-frame clones and drops some. The top ten hold about 1.1% of the sample, which has millions of clones, about 95% seen once. The sample consisted of naive CD8+ T cells sorted from blood. Every receptor here comes from a man younger than 35 in good health. The CDR3 runs from the conserved cysteine through the conserved F or W. A D gene is named only where the DNA matches it firmly. Some rows mark clone size as missing; the rest say once, few, many or name a class of expanded clone.

v_call: TRBV6-1; j_call: TRBJ2-1; d_call: TRBD1; clone_size: -; cdr3_nt: TGTGCCAGCAGAGAGGGACAGGCGGCCCCCAATGAGCAGTTCTTC; cdr3_aa: CASREGQAAPNEQFF
v_call: TRBV6-5; j_call: TRBJ2-7; d_call: TRBD2; clone_size: -; cdr3_nt: TGTGCCAGCAGTTACTCAACTAGCGCTGCCTACGAGCAGTACTTC; cdr3_aa: CASSYSTSAAYEQYF
v_call: TRBV30; j_call: TRBJ1-6; d_call: -; clone_size: -; cdr3_nt: TGTGCCTGGAGTGCAGGCGGGGGGTTTCCCCTCCACTTT; cdr3_aa: CAWSAGGGFPLHF
v_call: TRBV4-1; j_call: TRBJ2-1; d_call: -; clone_size: -; cdr3_nt: TGCGCCAGCAGCCAAGTTTTCGGGGTTGCTTACAATGAGCAGTTCTTC; cdr3_aa: CASSQVFGVAYNEQFF
v_call: TRBV30; j_call: TRBJ1-5; d_call: -; clone_size: once; cdr3_nt: TGTGCCTGGAGTCCCGTTAGCAATCAGCCCCAGCATTTT; cdr3_aa: CAWSPVSNQPQHF
v_call: TRBV27; j_call: TRBJ2-3; d_call: TRBD2; clone_size: -; cdr3_nt: TGTGCCAGCAGTTTAGTACTAGCGGGGGGGCCGAACACAGATACGCAGTATTTT; cdr3_aa: CASSLVLAGGPNTDTQYF
v_call: TRBV9; j_call: TRBJ1-1; d_call: -; clone_size: -; cdr3_nt: TGTGCCAGCAGCCCGGGTGAACCGAACACTGAAGCTTTCTTT; cdr3_aa: CASSPGEPNTEAFF
v_call: TRBV10-3; j_call: TRBJ2-7; d_call: -; clone_size: -; cdr3_nt: TGTGCCATCAGTGGGTCCGGGGAGAGACCCTACGAGCAGTACTTC; cdr3_aa: CAISGSGERPYEQYF
v_call: TRBV7-9; j_call: TRBJ2-7; d_call: -; clone_size: -; cdr3_nt: TGTGCCAGCAGTCAGTTACCTCTGGACGAGCAGTACTTC; cdr3_aa: CASSQLPLDEQYF
v_call: TRBV5-6; j_call: TRBJ2-2; d_call: TRBD1; clone_size: -; cdr3_nt: TGTGCCAGCATGGACAGGGAAAGAGCCGGGGAGCTGTTTTTT; cdr3_aa: CASMDRERAGELFF
v_call: TRBV7-9; j_call: TRBJ2-3; d_call: -; clone_size: -; cdr3_nt: TGTGCCAGCAGCCGCCAGGTTCTCACAGATACGCAGTATTTT; cdr3_aa: CASSRQVLTDTQYF
v_call: TRBV21-1; j_call: TRBJ2-4; d_call: -; clone_size: -; cdr3_nt: TGTGCTGCTAGGCGGACGCTAGCCAAAAACATTCAGTACTTC; cdr3_aa: CAARRTLAKNIQYF
v_call: TRBV4-1; j_call: TRBJ2-5; d_call: TRBD1; clone_size: -; cdr3_nt: TGCGCCAGCAGCCAATACCCGGACAGGGGGTGGGAAGAGACCCAGTACTTC; cdr3_aa: CASSQYPDRGWEETQYF
v_call: TRBV5-4; j_call: TRBJ2-7; d_call: TRBD2; clone_size: -; cdr3_nt: TGTGCCAGCAGCAGCGACGGGACTAGCGGGAGCCCCGAGCAGTACTTC; cdr3_aa: CASSSDGTSGSPEQYF
v_call: TRBV5-8; j_call: TRBJ2-1; d_call: TRBD1; clone_size: -; cdr3_nt: TGTGCCAGCAGCAATACAGGGGTAGAGCAGTTCTTC; cdr3_aa: CASSNTGVEQFF
v_call: TRBV19; j_call: TRBJ2-1; d_call: -; clone_size: -; cdr3_nt: TGTGCCAGTAGTAACCGGGATTACAATGAGCAGTTCTTC; cdr3_aa: CASSNRDYNEQFF
v_call: TRBV4-1; j_call: TRBJ1-1; d_call: TRBD1; clone_size: -; cdr3_nt: TGCGCCAGCAGCCAAACAGGGGTAGGGGTCACTGAAGCTTTCTTT; cdr3_aa: CASSQTGVGVTEAFF
v_call: TRBV5-6; j_call: TRBJ2-7; d_call: -; clone_size: -; cdr3_nt: TGTGCCAGCAGCTTGCGGGGGGGACAGGTGTCAGTCTACGAGCAGTACTTC; cdr3_aa: CASSLRGGQVSVYEQYF
v_call: TRBV5-4; j_call: TRBJ2-5; d_call: TRBD2; clone_size: once; cdr3_nt: TGTGCCAGCAGCTCCTGGACTAGGGGCATACAAGAGACCCAGTACTTC; cdr3_aa: CASSSWTRGIQETQYF
v_call: TRBV5-4; j_call: TRBJ1-2; d_call: -; clone_size: -; cdr3_nt: TGTGCCAGCTTCATCTTGGAGGGGCATGGCTACACCTTC; cdr3_aa: CASFILEGHGYTF
v_call: TRBV7-8; j_call: TRBJ2-7; d_call: TRBD2; clone_size: -; cdr3_nt: TGTGCCAGCAGCTTGGGACTAGCGGGGTACGAGCAGTACTTC; cdr3_aa: CASSLGLAGYEQYF
v_call: TRBV7-2; j_call: TRBJ2-3; d_call: -; clone_size: -; cdr3_nt: TGTGCCAGCAGCTTAGACTGGGGGGGGCCGGGCACAGATACGCAGTATTTT; cdr3_aa: CASSLDWGGPGTDTQYF
v_call: TRBV5-6; j_call: TRBJ2-7; d_call: -; clone_size: -; cdr3_nt: TGTGCCAGCAGCTTGGACTTGCGTGCATCCTACGAGCAGTACTTC; cdr3_aa: CASSLDLRASYEQYF
v_call: TRBV19; j_call: TRBJ1-1; d_call: -; clone_size: -; cdr3_nt: TGTGCCAGTAGTATAGATCTGGAGGGGACAGAAGCTTTCTTT; cdr3_aa: CASSIDLEGTEAFF
v_call: TRBV29-1; j_call: TRBJ2-2; d_call: TRBD2; clone_size: -; cdr3_nt: TGCAGCGTTGTTGGGACTAGCGGAACCACCGGGGAGCTGTTTTTT; cdr3_aa: CSVVGTSGTTGELFF
v_call: TRBV5-6; j_call: TRBJ2-7; d_call: -; clone_size: -; cdr3_nt: TGTGCCAGCAGCTTGTGGGAGGCCTACGAGCAGTACTTC; cdr3_aa: CASSLWEAYEQYF
v_call: TRBV27; j_call: TRBJ1-2; d_call: -; clone_size: -; cdr3_nt: TGTGCCAGCAGTTTACAGGCGCTAGATGGCTACACCTTC; cdr3_aa: CASSLQALDGYTF
v_call: TRBV19; j_call: TRBJ2-2; d_call: TRBD2; clone_size: -; cdr3_nt: TGTGCCAGTAGTTGGACTAGCGGGGACACCGGGGAGCTGTTTTTT; cdr3_aa: CASSWTSGDTGELFF
v_call: TRBV6-4; j_call: TRBJ2-7; d_call: TRBD2; clone_size: -; cdr3_nt: TGTGCCACCATTTACGAGGAGGGACTAGCCCTTGGGTACGAGCAGTACTTC; cdr3_aa: CATIYEEGLALGYEQYF
v_call: TRBV6-5; j_call: TRBJ2-1; d_call: -; clone_size: -; cdr3_nt: TGTGCCAGCAGTTACTCAAGGGGGGAGGCCTACAATGAGCAGTTCTTC; cdr3_aa: CASSYSRGEAYNEQFF
v_call: TRBV19; j_call: TRBJ1-5; d_call: -; clone_size: -; cdr3_nt: TGTGCCAGTAGTATTATGGACTATAGCAATCAGCCCCAGCATTTT; cdr3_aa: CASSIMDYSNQPQHF
v_call: TRBV7-9; j_call: TRBJ2-3; d_call: -; clone_size: once; cdr3_nt: TGTGCCAGCAGCCAGCCGGTTGGCACAGATACGCAGTATTTT; cdr3_aa: CASSQPVGTDTQYF
v_call: TRBV7-3; j_call: TRBJ2-3; d_call: TRBD2; clone_size: -; cdr3_nt: TGTGCCAGCAGCTCCGACACCTCTAGCGGAGAGACAGATACGCAGTATTTT; cdr3_aa: CASSSDTSSGETDTQYF
v_call: TRBV6-1; j_call: TRBJ2-1; d_call: -; clone_size: -; cdr3_nt: TGTGCCAGCAGTGAATTGGCACAAAATGAGCAGTTCTTC; cdr3_aa: CASSELAQNEQFF
v_call: TRBV4-3; j_call: TRBJ2-1; d_call: -; clone_size: -; cdr3_nt: TGCGCCAGCAGCCGGGCTCGCGGGGATTACAATGAGCAGTTCTTC; cdr3_aa: CASSRARGDYNEQFF
v_call: TRBV6-5; j_call: TRBJ2-7; d_call: TRBD2; clone_size: few; cdr3_nt: TGTGCCAGCACTAGGGGACTAGCGGGAGGCTACGAGCAGTACTTC; cdr3_aa: CASTRGLAGGYEQYF
v_call: TRBV9; j_call: TRBJ2-1; d_call: TRBD2; clone_size: -; cdr3_nt: TGTGCCAGCAGCGTAGCTGCTAGCGGGAAATTCAATGAGCAGTTCTTC; cdr3_aa: CASSVAASGKFNEQFF
v_call: TRBV4-2; j_call: TRBJ2-5; d_call: -; clone_size: -; cdr3_nt: TGTGCCAGCAGCGCAACGGCAGGCTTAGAGACCCAGTACTTC; cdr3_aa: CASSATAGLETQYF
v_call: TRBV4-1; j_call: TRBJ2-7; d_call: TRBD2; clone_size: -; cdr3_nt: TGCGCCAGCAGCCAAGGACTAGCCCCGACCTACGAGCAGTACTTC; cdr3_aa: CASSQGLAPTYEQYF
v_call: TRBV5-4; j_call: TRBJ1-1; d_call: -; clone_size: -; cdr3_nt: TGTGCCAGCAGCGCCAAGACAGAAATGAACACTGAAGCTTTCTTT; cdr3_aa: CASSAKTEMNTEAFF
v_call: TRBV5-8; j_call: TRBJ2-1; d_call: -; clone_size: -; cdr3_nt: TGTGCCAGCAGTCCAACTAGCTGGGGTGAGCAGTTCTTC; cdr3_aa: CASSPTSWGEQFF
v_call: TRBV9; j_call: TRBJ2-3; d_call: -; clone_size: -; cdr3_nt: TGTGCCAGCAGCGTAGATCCCCCGGCGGGGAGCACAGATACGCAGTATTTT; cdr3_aa: CASSVDPPAGSTDTQYF
v_call: TRBV11-1; j_call: TRBJ2-2; d_call: -; clone_size: once; cdr3_nt: TGTGCCAGCAGCTTAGAGGCGGGGCTGGGCACCGGGGAGCTGTTTTTT; cdr3_aa: CASSLEAGLGTGELFF
v_call: TRBV5-1; j_call: TRBJ2-7; d_call: -; clone_size: -; cdr3_nt: TGCGCCAGCAGCTTGTTGGAGGGCCCCTACTACGAGCAGTACTTC; cdr3_aa: CASSLLEGPYYEQYF